These 27 T cell receptor beta chains came from one sample sequenced in a study of CD8+CD57+ T cells in acquired aplastic anemia. TCR beta VDJ and CDR3 profiles were obtained from a genomic DNA template. TCRdb re-analysed the reads in MiXCR, keeping a single row per CDR3 protein. The top ten clones hold less than 4% of a sample with 400,000 to 500,000 distinct CDR3 sequences, around 72% of them seen once. Sequencing was performed on sorted CD4+, CD8+, or CD8+CD57+ T cells (not recorded which) from PBMCs. The receptors here all came from a human donor in good health, serving as a control.

This clonotype turned up a few times. In DNA, the CDR3 is TGTGCCAGCTCACCAATTCACGGGGCGGGGGGCAATGAGCAGTTCTTC. This encodes CASSPIHGAGGNEQFF. The V and J genes are TRBV18 and TRBJ2-1; TRBD2 aligns across 8 bases. The V segment lost 2 bases and the J segment 6 bases; nucleotides outside the gene matches: 9. CDR1 is KGHSH, CDR2 LQKENI, per germline. This CDR3 spans 16 amino acids.

At least ten counts were recorded for this clonotype. This chain joins TRBV20-1 and TRBJ2-5; 14 nucleotides match TRBD2. J was trimmed by 7 bases and V by 6 bases; bases with no gene match: 10. Germline CDR1 DFQATT, CDR2 SNEGSKA (reference sequence). The CDR3 sequence is 15 residues long. The CDR3 region is CSAEISGTSGGTQYF. CDR3 sequence (DNA): TGCAGTGCAGAGATATCCGGGACTAGCGGGGGGACCCAGTACTTC.

For this clonotype: At one end, the junction sequence differs from germline, possibly due to a read error. V is TRBV6-2 or TRBV6-3 and J is TRBJ1-1, with a tentative D call TRBD1 (6 bases). The V gene's germline CDR1 is MNHEY and CDR2 SVGEGT. The CDR3 is 13 residues long. The CDR3 DNA reads TGTGCCAGCAGTGAAGCCGGGACACTCAGGCCCCGTTTT. Translating gives CASSEAGTLRPRF.

Points on this clonotype: The CDR3 ends on some other residue instead of the conserved phenylalanine or tryptophan, so this is likely a read error. This chain connects TRBV19 to TRBJ1-5, with D hard to call. The ends were cut back, 8 bases at V and 0 bases at J, with 11 bases in the middle. The CDR3 runs to 14 residues. The V gene's germline CDR1 is LNHDA and CDR2 SQIVND (reference sequence). CDR3 DNA sequence: TGTGCCAGTCAAGGGCGATATAGCAATCAGCCCCAGCATTCT. Translated, it gives CASQGRYSNQPQHS.

The V and J genes are TRBV29-1 and TRBJ1-2; 7 bases map to TRBD1. The CDR3 is 13 residues long. The V segment lost 4 bases and the J segment 2 bases; nucleotides outside the gene matches: 4. Germline-derived CDR1 and CDR2 are SQVTM and ANQGSEA. The CDR3 DNA reads as TGCAGCGTTGGGGGACAGTCGAACTATGGCTACACCTTC. The encoded protein is CSVGGQSNYGYTF. Looking up the rest from reference TRBV29-1 and TRBJ1-2 gives the full variable domain: SAVISQKPSRDICQRGTSLTIQCQVDSQVTMMFWYRQQPGQSLTLIATANQGSEATYESGFVIDKFPISRPNLTFSTLTVSNMSPEDSSIYLCSVGGQSNYGYTFGSGTRLTVV.

This clonotype occurred many times. This sequence joins TRBV20-1 and TRBJ1-4; the D is unclear. Germline CDR1 DFQATT, CDR2 SNEGSKA (reference sequence). V was clipped by 5 bases and J by 10 bases, with 11 bases between them. The CDR3 length is 11 residues. CDR3 region: CSASTRPKLFF. In DNA, the CDR3 is TGCAGTGCTTCGACCAGGCCAAAACTGTTTTTT.

In nucleotides, the CDR3 is TGTGCCAGCAGCTCAGAGACGGGAAGCAATGAGCAGTTCTTC. It yields the protein CASSSETGSNEQFF. V and J are TRBV7-8 and TRBJ2-1, with D perhaps TRBD2 (5 bases). CDR3 size: 14 residues. In germline, CDR1 is SGHVS, CDR2 FQNEAQ. The V end was cut by 4 bases, the J end by 6 bases, with 13 bases between. The full variable domain, completed using reference TRBV7-8 and TRBJ2-1, is GAGVSQSPRYKVAKRGQDVALRCDPISGHVSLFWYQQALGQGPEFLTYFQNEAQLDKSGLPSDRFFAERPEGSVSTLKIQRTQQEDSAVYLCASSSETGSNEQFFGPGTRLTVL.

The rearrangement joins TRBV29-1 to TRBJ1-3; no firm D call. The germline V and J ends were trimmed by 2 bases and 0 bases, with 5 bases remaining between them. This CDR3 region has 13 residues. Germline V gives CDR1 SQVTM, CDR2 ANQGSEA. The CDR3 nucleotides read TGCAGCGTTGAAACAGTCTCTGGAAACACCATATATTTT. Translated, it gives CSVETVSGNTIYF.

Concerning this clonotype: At one end, the junction sequence differs from germline, possibly due to a read error. The chain links TRBV5-1 to TRBJ2-1; TRBD1 or TRBD2 may be the D gene (6 bases each). Germline CDR1 SGHRS, CDR2 YFSETQ. The CDR3 is made up of 13 amino acids. DNA for the CDR3: TGTGCCAGCAGCTGGGGGGCGGAGAATGCGCAGTTCTTC. This codes for CASSWGAENAQFF. Filled out from reference TRBV5-1 and TRBJ2-1, the complete variable domain reads KAGVTQTPRYLIKTRGQQVTLSCSPISGHRSVSWYQQTPGQGLQFLFEYFSETQRNKGNFPGRFSGRQFSNSRSEMNVSTLELGDSALYLCASSWGAENAQFFGPGTRLTVL.

This clonotype was observed a handful of times. The genes are TRBV15 and TRBJ1-5, with D maybe TRBD1 (6 bases). Germline CDR1 is LNHNV and CDR2 is YYDKDF (reference sequence). V was shortened by 1 base and J by 2 bases, with 12 bases between the two germline ends. CDR3 length: 16 residues. The DNA for the CDR3 is TGTGCCACCAGCAGAGGGTGGGCAGGGGGCAATCAGCCCCAGCATTTT. Its protein is CATSRGWAGGNQPQHF.

This clonotype was counted a single time. It is unclear where the CDR3 begins or ends on the DNA, so no DNA is shown, and the CDR3 is as TCRdb lists it. The chain joins TRBV2 to TRBJ2-6; whether TRBD1, the table's D call, matches the DNA was not checked. From germline, CDR1 is SNHLY and CDR2 FYNNEI. The CDR3 has 17 amino acids, counting both end residues. The CDR3 here is CASRGRTGGTEAFFGHF.

This clonotype was seen repeatedly, ten times or more. This sequence joins TRBV12-3 or TRBV12-4 and TRBJ1-6, with 9 positions matching TRBD1. This CDR3 has 15 residues. The V segment lost 0 bases and the J segment 9 bases; nucleotides outside the gene matches: 3. The CDR3 protein is CASSLAGTGLSPLHF. As DNA, the CDR3 is TGTGCCAGCAGTTTAGCCGGGACAGGGCTTTCACCCCTCCACTTT.

The V call is TRBV11-3, the J call TRBJ2-5, with a tentative D call TRBD2 (6 bases). Germline-derived CDR1 and CDR2 are SGHNT and YENEEA. The CDR3 spans 13 residues. V was cut by 5 bases and J by 7 bases, with 14 bases left in between. The CDR3 bases are TGTGCCAGCAGCGTCGTGACGACTAGGACCCAGTACTTC. Its protein is CASSVVTTRTQYF.

Concerning this clonotype: One end of the junction is discordant with germline, which a read error may explain. The chain links TRBV5-1 to TRBJ2-7; 7 bases match TRBD1. There are 16 residues in the CDR3. The germline V gene encodes CDR1 SGHRS and CDR2 YFSETQ. The CDR3 bases are TGTGCCAGTAGTTCTTCGACAGGGAAGAGGCCCTACGAGCAGTACTTC. Translating it yields CASSSSTGKRPYEQYF.

This clonotype was counted many times. J is TRBJ1-6 and V is TRBV6-6; the D is unclear. The CDR3 sequence is 13 residues long. From germline, CDR1 is MNHNY and CDR2 SVGAGI (reference sequence). V was pared by 6 bases and J by 9 bases, with 12 bases between. CDR3 region: CASSPVALSPLHF. CDR3 sequence (DNA): TGTGCCAGCAGCCCCGTGGCTCTTTCACCCCTCCACTTT.

Concerning this clonotype itself: This likely comes from a read error, as the CDR3 has no conserved phenylalanine or tryptophan at its end. The DNA is left out, because the CDR3 cannot be placed on it with certainty; the CDR3 is given as TCRdb lists it. The chain couples TRBV19 to TRBJ1-4; the table's D call, TRBD1, was not checked against the DNA. The germline CDR1 and CDR2 sequences are LNHDA and SQIVND (reference sequence). Including both end residues, the CDR3 is 16 amino acids long. CDR3: CAGSIAGPANVLTFGA.

With regard to this clonotype: One junction end does not reproduce the germline sequence, and a read error may be involved. The chain employs TRBV2 and TRBJ1-1, with unresolved D. The germline CDR1 and CDR2 sequences are SNHLY and FYNNEI. This CDR3 is 14 amino acids long. The CDR3 here is CASSVRAETQYFCF. In DNA, the CDR3 is TGTGCCAGCAGTGTGCGGGCAGAGACGCAGTATTTTTGCTTT. Looking up the rest from reference TRBV2 and TRBJ1-1 gives the full variable domain: EPEVTQTPSHQVTQMGQEVILRCVPISNHLYFYWYRQILGQKVEFLVSFYNNEISEKSEIFDDQFSVERPDGSNFTLKIRSTKLEDSAMYFCASSVRAETQYFCFGQGTRLTVV.

With respect to this clonotype: The CDR3 end shows no conserved phenylalanine or tryptophan, and so a read error is likely. This chain links TRBV7-2 with TRBJ2-2, with D perhaps TRBD1 or TRBD2 (6 bases each). The CDR3 is 16 residues long. Germline CDR1 reads SGHTA; CDR2 reads FQGNSA. This CDR3 reads CASNLPRGTNTGELFI. The CDR3 coding sequence is TGTGCCAGCAACTTACCGAGGGGGACTAACACCGGGGAGCTGTTTATT.

The V gene is TRBV6-5, the J gene TRBJ1-2; D is ambiguous. The V gene's germline CDR1 is MNHEY and CDR2 SVGAGI. V shed 7 bases and J shed 2 bases, with 8 bases lying between them. CDR3 length: 12 amino acids. The CDR3 spells CASIDVNYGYTF. CDR3 DNA sequence: TGTGCCAGCATCGATGTCAACTATGGCTACACCTTC.

The chain is built from TRBV15 and TRBJ2-7; a possible D gene is TRBD1 (5 bases). Trimming removed 8 bases from V and 6 bases from J, with 17 bases in between. Germline CDR1 reads LNHNV; CDR2 reads YYDKDF (reference sequence). CDR3 length: 13 amino acids. The DNA of the CDR3 is TGTGCCACCTCCGGATCGGGTAGGGGCGAGCAGTACTTC. As protein: CATSGSGRGEQYF.

This clonotype has ten or more counts. V gene TRBV25-1 combines with J gene TRBJ1-2; a possible D gene is TRBD1 (5 bases). Per the germline V gene, CDR1 is MGHDK and CDR2 is SYGVNS. V dropped 3 bases and J dropped 8 bases, with 13 bases sitting between them. The CDR3 spans 13 residues. DNA of the CDR3: TGTGCCAGCAGTGACAGGGATACTATCGGCTACACCTTC. This encodes CASSDRDTIGYTF.

This clonotype came up a few times. The chain recombines TRBV6-6 with TRBJ2-3; D remains unclear. The CDR3 is made up of 13 amino acids. Trimming cost V 5 bases and J 4 bases, with 10 bases left between them. Germline-derived CDR1 and CDR2 are MNHNY and SVGAGI (reference sequence). CDR3 DNA: TGTGCCAGCAGTCACCGGTTGGCAGATACGCAGTATTTT. Amino acids: CASSHRLADTQYF.

Points on this clonotype: A read error may produce the germline difference seen at one junction end. This chain links TRBV24-1 with TRBJ2-1; TRBD2 matches at 7 bases. CDR1 KGHDR and CDR2 SFDVKD come from the germline V gene. This CDR3 region has 15 residues. The DNA of the CDR3 is TGTGCCACCAGTGAGGGGGGGTCAGGCAATCATCCCCAGCACTTC. The encoded protein is CATSEGGSGNHPQHF.

Worth noting for this clonotype: Because the CDR3's place on the DNA is in doubt, the DNA is left out and the CDR3 is given as listed by TCRdb. The chain links TRBV7-2 to TRBJ1-5. The CDR3 region is 15 residues in length, termini included. Germline values: CDR1 SGHTA, CDR2 FQGNSA. CDR3 sequence: CASSLDYEQYFGPHF.

Of note for this clonotype: One base away lies a much larger clone, so this may be a sequencing read error. The conserved phenylalanine or tryptophan normally closing the CDR3 is absent here, so this likely arose from a read error. The rearrangement links TRBV6-1 to TRBJ1-3; D unclear. CDR1 and CDR2 from the germline V gene are MNHNS and SASEGT. V was pared by 3 bases and J by 0 bases, with 9 bases between. This CDR3 is 15 amino acids long. As DNA, the CDR3 is TGTGCCAGCAGTGACAGCCTTTCCTCTGGAAACACCATATATCTT. Its protein is CASSDSLSSGNTIYL.

The CDR3 DNA follows: TGTGCCAGCAGGGGTGAGGTCCATGAGCAGTTCTTC. Protein: CASRGEVHEQFF. This sequence joins TRBV25-1 and TRBJ2-1; D not certain. This CDR3 has 12 amino acids. V lost 6 bases, J lost 8 bases, and 11 bases lay in between. Germline loops: CDR1 MGHDK, CDR2 SYGVNS.

In the case of this clonotype: The germline gene is not matched at one end of the junction; a read error may be the cause. The genes are TRBV7-2 and TRBJ1-2, with D hard to call. Germline CDR1 SGHTA, CDR2 FQGNSA. This CDR3 comprises 14 residues. The CDR3 coding sequence is TGTGCCAGCAGCTTAAGTGTAGGTCGGGCTAGGAATCACTTC. Encoded protein: CASSLSVGRARNHF.